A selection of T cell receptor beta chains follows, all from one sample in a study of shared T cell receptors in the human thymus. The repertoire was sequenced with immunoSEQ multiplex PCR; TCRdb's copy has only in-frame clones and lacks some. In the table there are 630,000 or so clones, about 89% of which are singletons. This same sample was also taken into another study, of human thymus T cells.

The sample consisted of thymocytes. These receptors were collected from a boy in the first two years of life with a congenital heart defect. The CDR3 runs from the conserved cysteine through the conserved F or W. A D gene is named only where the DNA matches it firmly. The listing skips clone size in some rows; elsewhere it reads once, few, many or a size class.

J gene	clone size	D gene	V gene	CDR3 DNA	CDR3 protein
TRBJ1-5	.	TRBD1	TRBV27	TGTGCCAGCAGCCGTGGGCCGCAGGGGGCGGGACGCAATCAGCCCCAGCATTTT	CASSRGPQGAGRNQPQHF
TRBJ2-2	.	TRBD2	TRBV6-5	TGTGCCAGCAGTTACTCGGGACTAGCGGGAGCCGGGGAGCTGTTTTTT	CASSYSGLAGAGELFF
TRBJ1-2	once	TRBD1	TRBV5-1	TGCGCCAGCAGCTTGACGCAGGGGGTTATGGGCTACACCTTC	CASSLTQGVMGYTF
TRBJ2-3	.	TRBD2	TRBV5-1	TGCGCCAGCAGCTTGCGGCGGGAGGGCCCCCCAGATACGCAGTATTTT	CASSLRREGPPDTQYF
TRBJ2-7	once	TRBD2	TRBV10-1	TGCGCCAGCAGTGGGAGCGGGAGCCCCTACGAGCAGTACTTC	CASSGSGSPYEQYF
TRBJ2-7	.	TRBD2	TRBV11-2	TGTGCCAGCAGCTTACACAGGACTAGCCTAAACTACGAGCAGTACTTC	CASSLHRTSLNYEQYF
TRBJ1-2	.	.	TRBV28	TGTGCCAGCAGAATATTGGGGCACTATGGCTACACCTTC	CASRILGHYGYTF
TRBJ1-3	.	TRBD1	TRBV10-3	TGTGCCATCAGGGGACAGGGGAGATCTGGAAACACCATATATTTT	CAIRGQGRSGNTIYF
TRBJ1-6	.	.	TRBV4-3	TGCGCCAGCAGCCAAGACAGGGTGGGCCAAGAAAATTCACCCCTCCACTTT	CASSQDRVGQENSPLHF
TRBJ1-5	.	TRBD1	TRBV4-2	TGTGCCAGCAGCCAAGAAGCCATAGACAGGGGGTGCAATCAGCCCCAGCATTTT	CASSQEAIDRGCNQPQHF
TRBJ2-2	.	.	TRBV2	TGTGCCAGCAGTCGACACCAAACAGGGATGGCCGGGGAGCTGTTTTTT	CASSRHQTGMAGELFF
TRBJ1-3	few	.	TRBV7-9	TGTGCCGGAGGGAACGGTTCTGGAAACACCATATATTTT	CAGGNGSGNTIYF
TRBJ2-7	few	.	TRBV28	TGTGCCAGCAGTTATCAGGGCGAGATGGGGTCGTACTTC	CASSYQGEMGSYF
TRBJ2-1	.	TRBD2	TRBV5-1	TGCGCCAGCAGCCACCTACTGACTAGCCATGAGCAGTTCTTC	CASSHLLTSHEQFF
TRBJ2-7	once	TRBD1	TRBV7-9	TGTGCCAGCAGCTCACCATTATCTCCGGGACAGACCCACTACGAGCAGTACTTC	CASSSPLSPGQTHYEQYF
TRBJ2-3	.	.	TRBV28	TGTGCCAGCAGGGACAGACCTAGCACAGATACGCAGTATTTT	CASRDRPSTDTQYF
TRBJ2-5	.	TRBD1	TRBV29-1	TGCAGCGTTGACAGGGGGCAAGAGACCCAGTACTTC	CSVDRGQETQYF
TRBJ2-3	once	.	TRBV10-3	TGTGCCACCCGCTACACAGATACGCAGTATTTT	CATRYTDTQYF
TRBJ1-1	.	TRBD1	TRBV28	TGTGCCAGCAGCCCCCACAGGGGCCCGGAAGCTGACACTGAAGCTTTCTTT	CASSPHRGPEADTEAFF
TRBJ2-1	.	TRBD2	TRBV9	TGTGCCAGCAGCCCCCGGACTAGCGGGCCGTACAATGAGCAGTTCTTC	CASSPRTSGPYNEQFF
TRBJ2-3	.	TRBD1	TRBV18	TGTGCCAGCTCACCATGGGACAGGGAAGATACGCAGTATTTT	CASSPWDREDTQYF
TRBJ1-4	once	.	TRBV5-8	TGTGCCAGCAGCTTATATCCGGTAGAAAAACTGTTTTTT	CASSLYPVEKLFF
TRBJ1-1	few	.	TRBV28	TGTGCCACCAAAGTAGGGAGCACTGAAGCTTTCTTT	CATKVGSTEAFF
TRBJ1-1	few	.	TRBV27	TGTGCCAGCAGACTAACGAACTACACTGAAGCTTTCTTT	CASRLTNYTEAFF
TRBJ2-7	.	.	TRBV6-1	TGTGCCAGCAGTGCCCGGGGGGCCCCCTACTACGAGCAGTACTTC	CASSARGAPYYEQYF
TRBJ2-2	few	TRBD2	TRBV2	TGTGCCAGCAAACAGTCACGACTAGCGGGAGACACCGGGGAGCTGTTTTTT	CASKQSRLAGDTGELFF
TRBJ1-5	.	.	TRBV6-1	TGTGCCAGCAGTGAAAGCCCAACGGGGAGGGACAATCAGCCCCAGCATTTT	CASSESPTGRDNQPQHF
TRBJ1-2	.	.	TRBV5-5	TGTGCCAGCGACGGGGGGTACGGAGGATATGGCTACACCTTC	CASDGGYGGYGYTF
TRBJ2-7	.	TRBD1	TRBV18	TGTGCCAGCTCACCACAGTTAAACGGGACAGGGAATAACGAGCAGTACTTC	CASSPQLNGTGNNEQYF
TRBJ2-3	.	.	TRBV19	TGTGCCACTATCGAGGAGGAAGGCACAGATACGCAGTATTTT	CATIEEEGTDTQYF
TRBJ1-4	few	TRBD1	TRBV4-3	TGCGCCAGCAGCCAAGATTGGGACAGGGTCGAAAAACTGTTTTTT	CASSQDWDRVEKLFF
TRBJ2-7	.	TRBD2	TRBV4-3	TGCGCCAGCAGCCCCTTACTAGCGCCCTCCTACGAGCAGTACTTC	CASSPLLAPSYEQYF
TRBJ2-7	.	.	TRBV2	TGTGCCAGCAGTGAGGTGCGCTCCTACGAGCAGTACTTC	CASSEVRSYEQYF
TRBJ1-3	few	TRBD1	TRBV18	TGTGCCAGCTCACCCCGAGGGACAGGCGAATCAACTCCCTCTGGAAACACCATATATTTT	CASSPRGTGESTPSGNTIYF
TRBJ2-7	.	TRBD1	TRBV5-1	TGCGCCAGCAGCTCGGACAGGATGGTGGGCGAGCAGTACTTC	CASSSDRMVGEQYF
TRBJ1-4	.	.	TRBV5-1	TGCGCCAGCAGCCCAGGGAGGAGCAAGGAAAAACTGTTTTTT	CASSPGRSKEKLFF
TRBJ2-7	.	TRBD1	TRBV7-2	TGTGCCAGCAGCTTAGCAGGACAGGGGAGCTCCTACGAGCAGTACTTC	CASSLAGQGSSYEQYF
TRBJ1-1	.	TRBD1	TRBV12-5	TGTGCTAGTGGCCGGACAGGGAAAGAAACCGACGACCACACTGAAGCTTTCTTT	CASGRTGKETDDHTEAFF
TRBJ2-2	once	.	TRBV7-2	TGTGCCAGCAGCTGCTGGAGGACCGGGGAGCTGTTTTTT	CASSCWRTGELFF
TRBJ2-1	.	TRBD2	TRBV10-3	TGTGCCATCAGTGAGGGCGGGAGGGCCGGGGAGCAGTTCTTC	CAISEGGRAGEQFF
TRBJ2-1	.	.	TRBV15	TGTGCCACTGAGGGGGAGCTCAATGAGCAGTTCTTC	CATEGELNEQFF
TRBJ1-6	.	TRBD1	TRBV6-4	TGTGCCAGCAGGGAGACAGGGGGCTATAATTCACCCCTCCACTTT	CASRETGGYNSPLHF